This T cell receptor beta chain was recovered during a study of tumor and adjacent non-tumor tissue in lung cancer. Study at large: Aged about 30 to 85 years, patients included roughly ten men and a few women with stage I to III disease.

TCRbeta libraries were built with three rounds of nested PCR, modified from ARM-PCR. TCRdb re-called the multiplex PCR reads through MiXCR, storing one row per CDR3 protein. The table lists tens of thousands of distinct CDR3 sequences, just over 65% of them singletons. The V gene lost 1 base and the J gene lost 2 bases, with 12 bases spanning the gap. This CDR3 spans 15 amino acids. Germline assignment: CDR1 SGHKS and CDR2 YYEKEE (reference sequence). The template was RNA from unsorted bulk tissue. The sequenced material came from lung tumor tissue. The receptor comes from a man between 60 and 70 years old with non-small cell lung cancer. The chain carries TRBV5-5 and TRBJ1-2, with D tentatively TRBD1 (6 bases). The CDR3 loop is CASSLMEGGNYGYTF. The CDR3 DNA sequence: TGTGCCAGCAGCTTGATGGAGGGGGGCAACTATGGCTACACCTTC.